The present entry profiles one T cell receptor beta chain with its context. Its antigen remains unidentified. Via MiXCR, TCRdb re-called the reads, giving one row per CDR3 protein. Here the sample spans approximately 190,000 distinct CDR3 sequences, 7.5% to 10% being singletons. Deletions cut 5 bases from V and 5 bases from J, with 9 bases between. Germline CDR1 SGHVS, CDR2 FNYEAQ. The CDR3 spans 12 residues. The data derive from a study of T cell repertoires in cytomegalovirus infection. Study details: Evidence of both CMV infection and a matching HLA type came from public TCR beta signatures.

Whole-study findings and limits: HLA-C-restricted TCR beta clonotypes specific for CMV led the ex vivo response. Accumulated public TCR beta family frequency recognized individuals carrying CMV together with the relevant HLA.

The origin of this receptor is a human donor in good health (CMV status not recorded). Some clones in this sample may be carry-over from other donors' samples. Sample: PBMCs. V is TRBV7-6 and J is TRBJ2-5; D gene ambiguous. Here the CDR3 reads CASSADRETQYF. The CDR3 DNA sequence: TGTGCCAGCAGCGCCGATAGGGAGACCCAGTACTTC.